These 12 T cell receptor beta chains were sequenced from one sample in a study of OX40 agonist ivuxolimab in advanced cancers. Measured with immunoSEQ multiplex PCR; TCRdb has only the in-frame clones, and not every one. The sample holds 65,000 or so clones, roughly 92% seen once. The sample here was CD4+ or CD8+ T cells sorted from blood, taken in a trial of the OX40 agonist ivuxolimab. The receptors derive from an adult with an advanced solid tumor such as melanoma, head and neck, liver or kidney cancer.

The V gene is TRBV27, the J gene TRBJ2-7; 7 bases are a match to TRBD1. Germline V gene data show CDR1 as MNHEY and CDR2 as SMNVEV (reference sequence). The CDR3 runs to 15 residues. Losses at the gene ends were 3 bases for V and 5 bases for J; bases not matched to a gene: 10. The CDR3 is CASSFEGGASHEQYF. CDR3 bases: TGTGCCAGCAGTTTTGAAGGGGGCGCTTCTCACGAGCAGTACTTC.

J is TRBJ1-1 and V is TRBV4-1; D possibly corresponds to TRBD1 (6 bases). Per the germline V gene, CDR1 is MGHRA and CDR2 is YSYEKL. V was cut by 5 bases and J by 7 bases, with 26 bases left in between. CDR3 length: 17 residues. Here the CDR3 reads CASSFPTGGGKRGEAFF. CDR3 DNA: TGCGCCAGCAGCTTCCCGACAGGAGGGGGTAAAAGGGGTGAAGCTTTCTTT.

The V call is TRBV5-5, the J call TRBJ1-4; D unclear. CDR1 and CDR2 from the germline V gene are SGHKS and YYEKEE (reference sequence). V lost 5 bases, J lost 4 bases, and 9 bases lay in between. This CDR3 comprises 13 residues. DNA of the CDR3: TGTGCCAGCAGTTCCACGGATAATGAAAAACTGTTTTTT. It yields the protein CASSSTDNEKLFF.

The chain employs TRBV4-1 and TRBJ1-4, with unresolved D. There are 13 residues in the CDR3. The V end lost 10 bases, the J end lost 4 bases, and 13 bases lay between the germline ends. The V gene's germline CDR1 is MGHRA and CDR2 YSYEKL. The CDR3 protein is CATKGNNNEKLFF. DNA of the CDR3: TGCGCCACTAAGGGAAATAATAATGAAAAACTGTTTTTT.

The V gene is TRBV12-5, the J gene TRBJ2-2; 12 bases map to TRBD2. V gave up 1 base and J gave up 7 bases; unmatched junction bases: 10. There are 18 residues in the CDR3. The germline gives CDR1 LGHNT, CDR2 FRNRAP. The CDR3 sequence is CASGLDILAGGPIGELFF. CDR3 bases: TGTGCTAGTGGTTTGGACATTCTAGCGGGAGGGCCTATCGGGGAGCTGTTTTTT.

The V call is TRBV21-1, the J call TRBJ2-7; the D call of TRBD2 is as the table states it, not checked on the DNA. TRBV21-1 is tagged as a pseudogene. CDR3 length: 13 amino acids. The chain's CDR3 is CASRPRLAYEQYF. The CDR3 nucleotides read TGTGCCAGCAGACCCCGACTAGCCTACGAGCAGTACTTC.

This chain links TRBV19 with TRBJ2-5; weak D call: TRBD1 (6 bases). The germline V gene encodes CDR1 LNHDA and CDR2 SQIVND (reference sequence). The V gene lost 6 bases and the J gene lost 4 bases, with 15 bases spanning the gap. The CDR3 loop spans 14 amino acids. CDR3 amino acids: CASRAQGSRETQYF. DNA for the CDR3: TGTGCCAGTAGAGCACAGGGTAGCCGAGAGACCCAGTACTTC.

The CDR3 is CASGPGIPNEKLFF. For the CDR3, the DNA is TGTGCCAGCGGACCAGGGATCCCTAATGAAAAACTGTTTTTT. The chain employs TRBV6-5 and TRBJ1-4, with D perhaps matching TRBD1 (5 bases). The CDR3 covers 14 residues. The V gene lost 8 bases and the J gene lost 3 bases, with 13 bases spanning the gap. The germline CDR1 and CDR2 sequences are MNHEY and SVGAGI.

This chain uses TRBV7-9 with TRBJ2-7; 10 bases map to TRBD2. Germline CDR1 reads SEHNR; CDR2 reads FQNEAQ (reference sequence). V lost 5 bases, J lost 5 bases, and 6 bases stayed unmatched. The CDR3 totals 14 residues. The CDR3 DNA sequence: TGTGCCAGCAGCCCTAGCCTAGCGGGAGACGAGCAGTACTTC. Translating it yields CASSPSLAGDEQYF.

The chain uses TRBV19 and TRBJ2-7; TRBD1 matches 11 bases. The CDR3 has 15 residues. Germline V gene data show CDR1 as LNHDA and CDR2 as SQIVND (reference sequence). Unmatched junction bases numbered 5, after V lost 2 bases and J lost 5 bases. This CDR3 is CASSISGTGGNEQYF. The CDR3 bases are TGTGCCAGTAGTATAAGTGGGACAGGGGGAAACGAGCAGTACTTC.

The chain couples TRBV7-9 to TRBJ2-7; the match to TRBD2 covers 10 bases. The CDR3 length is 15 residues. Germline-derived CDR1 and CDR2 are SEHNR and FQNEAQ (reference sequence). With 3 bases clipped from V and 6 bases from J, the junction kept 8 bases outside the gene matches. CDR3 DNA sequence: TGTGCCAGCAGCTTTAGCGGGAGGCCCACAACCGAGCAGTACTTC. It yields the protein CASSFSGRPTTEQYF. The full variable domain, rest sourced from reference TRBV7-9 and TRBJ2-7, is DTGVSQNPRHKITKRGQNVTFRCDPISEHNRLYWYRQTLGQGPEFLTYFQNEAQLEKSRLLSDRFSAERPKGSFSTLEIQRTEQGDSAMYLCASSFSGRPTTEQYFGPGTRLTVT.

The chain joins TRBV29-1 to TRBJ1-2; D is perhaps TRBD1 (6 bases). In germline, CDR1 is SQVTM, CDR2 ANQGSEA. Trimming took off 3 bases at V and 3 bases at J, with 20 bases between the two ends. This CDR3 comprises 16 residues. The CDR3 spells CSVDSLMYRDDYGYTF. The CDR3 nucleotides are TGCAGCGTTGATAGTCTTATGTACAGGGATGACTATGGCTACACCTTC. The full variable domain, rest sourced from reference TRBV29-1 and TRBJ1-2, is SAVISQKPSRDICQRGTSLTIQCQVDSQVTMMFWYRQQPGQSLTLIATANQGSEATYESGFVIDKFPISRPNLTFSTLTVSNMSPEDSSIYLCSVDSLMYRDDYGYTFGSGTRLTVV.